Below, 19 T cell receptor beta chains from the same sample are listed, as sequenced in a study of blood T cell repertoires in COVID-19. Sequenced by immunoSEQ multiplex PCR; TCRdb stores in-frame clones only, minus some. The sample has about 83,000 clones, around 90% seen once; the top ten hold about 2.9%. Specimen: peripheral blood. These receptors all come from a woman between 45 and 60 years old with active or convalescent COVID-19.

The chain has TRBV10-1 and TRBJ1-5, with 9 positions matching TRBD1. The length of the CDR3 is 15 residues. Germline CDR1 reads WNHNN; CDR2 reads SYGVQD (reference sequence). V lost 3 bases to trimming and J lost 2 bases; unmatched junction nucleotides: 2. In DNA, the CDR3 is TGCGCCAGCAGTGACACAGGGGGCTGCAATCAGCCCCAGCATTTT. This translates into CASSDTGGCNQPQHF.

The CDR3 region is CASSPPGQPQHF. In nucleotides, the CDR3 is TGTGCCAGCTCACCGCCGGGTCAGCCCCAGCATTTT. The rearrangement joins TRBV18 to TRBJ1-5, with D unclear. There are 12 residues in the CDR3. V shed 3 bases and J shed 6 bases, with 6 bases lying between them. Germline CDR1 KGHSH, CDR2 LQKENI.

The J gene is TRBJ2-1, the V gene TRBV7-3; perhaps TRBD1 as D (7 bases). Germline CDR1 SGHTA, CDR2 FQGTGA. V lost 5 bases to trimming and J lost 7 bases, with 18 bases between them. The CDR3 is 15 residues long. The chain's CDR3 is CASSPEGAKWNEQFF. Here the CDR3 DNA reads TGTGCCAGCAGCCCGGAGGGGGCTAAGTGGAATGAGCAGTTCTTC.

The CDR3 DNA follows: TGTGCCAGCAGCTTAAAGACAGGGCACGGGGAGCTGTTTTTT. It yields the protein CASSLKTGHGELFF. The chain combines TRBV6-4 with TRBJ2-2; 7 bases agree with TRBD1. J lost 7 bases, V lost 6 bases, and 8 bases had no gene match. Germline V CDR1 and CDR2: MRHNA, SNTAGT. The CDR3 loop spans 14 amino acids.

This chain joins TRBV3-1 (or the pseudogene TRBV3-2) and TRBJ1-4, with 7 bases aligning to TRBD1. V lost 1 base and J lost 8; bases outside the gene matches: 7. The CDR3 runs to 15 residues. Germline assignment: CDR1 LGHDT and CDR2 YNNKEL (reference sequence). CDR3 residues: CASSQATGLGEKLFF. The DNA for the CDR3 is TGTGCCAGCAGCCAAGCGACAGGGTTGGGAGAAAAACTGTTTTTT.

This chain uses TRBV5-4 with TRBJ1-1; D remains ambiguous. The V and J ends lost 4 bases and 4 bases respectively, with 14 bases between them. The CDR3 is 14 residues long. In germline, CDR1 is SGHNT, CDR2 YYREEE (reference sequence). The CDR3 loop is CASSGDFLGTEAFF. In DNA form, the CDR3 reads TGTGCCAGCAGCGGTGACTTTCTGGGCACTGAAGCTTTCTTT.

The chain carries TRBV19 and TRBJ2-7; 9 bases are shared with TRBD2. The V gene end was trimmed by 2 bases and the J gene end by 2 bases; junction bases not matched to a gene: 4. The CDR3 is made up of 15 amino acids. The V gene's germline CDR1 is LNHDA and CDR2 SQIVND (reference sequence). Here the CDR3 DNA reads TGTGCCAGTAGTATATATGAGCGGGGGGCCTACGAGCAGTACTTC. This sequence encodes CASSIYERGAYEQYF.

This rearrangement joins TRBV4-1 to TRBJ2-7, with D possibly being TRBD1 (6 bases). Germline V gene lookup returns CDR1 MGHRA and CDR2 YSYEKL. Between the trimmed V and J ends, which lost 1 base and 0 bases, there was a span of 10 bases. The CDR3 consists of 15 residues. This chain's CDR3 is CASSQAGVSSYEQYF. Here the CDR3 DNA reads TGCGCCAGCAGCCAAGCAGGGGTGAGCTCCTACGAGCAGTACTTC.

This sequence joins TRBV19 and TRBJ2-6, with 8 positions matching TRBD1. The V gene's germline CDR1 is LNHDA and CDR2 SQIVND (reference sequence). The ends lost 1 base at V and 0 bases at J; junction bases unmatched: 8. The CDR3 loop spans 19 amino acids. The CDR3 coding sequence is TGTGCCAGTAGTATAGCCCGGACAGGGCCGAGCTCTGGGGCCAACGTCCTGACTTTC. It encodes CASSIARTGPSSGANVLTF.

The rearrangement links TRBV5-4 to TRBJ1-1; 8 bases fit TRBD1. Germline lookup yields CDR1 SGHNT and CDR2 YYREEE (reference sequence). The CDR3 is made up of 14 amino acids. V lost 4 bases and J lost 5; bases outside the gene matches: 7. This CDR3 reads CASSPGQGRTEAFF. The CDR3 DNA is TGTGCCAGCAGCCCCGGACAGGGAAGAACTGAAGCTTTCTTT. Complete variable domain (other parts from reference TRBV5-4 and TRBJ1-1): ETGVTQSPTHLIKTRGQQVTLRCSSQSGHNTVSWYQQALGQGPQFIFQYYREEENGRGNFPPRFSGLQFPNYSSELNVNALELDDSALYLCASSPGQGRTEAFFGQGTRLTVV.

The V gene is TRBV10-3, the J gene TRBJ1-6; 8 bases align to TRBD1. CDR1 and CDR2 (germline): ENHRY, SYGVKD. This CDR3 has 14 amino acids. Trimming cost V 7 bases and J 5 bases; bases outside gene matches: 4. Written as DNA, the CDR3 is TGTGCCATCAAGGGGGGACAGGATAATTCACCCCTCCACTTT. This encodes CAIKGGQDNSPLHF.

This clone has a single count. CDR3 sequence (DNA): TGTGCCAGCAGCCCAGGGCCCCAGGGGCAGGTGAATTCACCCCTCCACTTT. It is translated as CASSPGPQGQVNSPLHF. The rearrangement joins TRBV7-8 to TRBJ1-6; D possibly corresponds to TRBD1 (6 bases). Germline V lookup: CDR1 SGHVS, CDR2 FQNEAQ. The length of the CDR3 is 17 residues. Trimming left V 5 bases short and J 7 bases short, with 21 bases between.

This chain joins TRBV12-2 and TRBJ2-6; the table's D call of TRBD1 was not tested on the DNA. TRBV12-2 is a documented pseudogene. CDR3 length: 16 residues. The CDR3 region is CASRPDRASGANVLTF. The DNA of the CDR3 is TGTGCAAGTCGCCCGGACAGAGCTTCTGGGGCCAACGTCCTGACTTTC.

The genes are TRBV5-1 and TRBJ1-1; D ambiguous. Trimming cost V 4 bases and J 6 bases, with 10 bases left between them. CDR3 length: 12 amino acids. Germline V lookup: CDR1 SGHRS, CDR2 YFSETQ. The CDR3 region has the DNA TGCGCCAGCAGCCGAGGGTGGCCTGAAGCTTTCTTT. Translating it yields CASSRGWPEAFF.

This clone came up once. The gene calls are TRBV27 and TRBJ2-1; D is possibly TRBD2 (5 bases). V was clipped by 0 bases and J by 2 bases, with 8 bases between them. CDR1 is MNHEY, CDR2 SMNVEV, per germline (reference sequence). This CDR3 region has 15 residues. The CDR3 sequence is CASSLSGVPYNEQFF. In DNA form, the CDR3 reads TGTGCCAGCAGTTTATCCGGGGTCCCCTACAATGAGCAGTTCTTC.

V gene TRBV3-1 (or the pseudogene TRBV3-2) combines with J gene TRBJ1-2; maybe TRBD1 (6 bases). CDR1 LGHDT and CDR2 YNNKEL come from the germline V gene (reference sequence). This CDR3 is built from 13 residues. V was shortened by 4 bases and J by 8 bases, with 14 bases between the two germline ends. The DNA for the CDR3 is TGTGCCAGCAGCCCCCTGGGGGCAGAAGGCTACACCTTC. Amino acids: CASSPLGAEGYTF.

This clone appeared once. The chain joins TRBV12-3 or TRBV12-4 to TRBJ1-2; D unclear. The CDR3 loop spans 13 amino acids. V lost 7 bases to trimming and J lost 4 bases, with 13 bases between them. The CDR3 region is CASTFAIGYGYTF. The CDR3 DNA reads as TGTGCCAGCACCTTTGCAATCGGCTATGGCTACACCTTC.

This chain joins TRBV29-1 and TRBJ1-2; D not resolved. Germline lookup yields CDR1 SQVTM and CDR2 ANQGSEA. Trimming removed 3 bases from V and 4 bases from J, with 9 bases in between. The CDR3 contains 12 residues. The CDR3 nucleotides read TGCAGCGTTGAGGCCACCAGCTATGGCTACACCTTC. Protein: CSVEATSYGYTF.

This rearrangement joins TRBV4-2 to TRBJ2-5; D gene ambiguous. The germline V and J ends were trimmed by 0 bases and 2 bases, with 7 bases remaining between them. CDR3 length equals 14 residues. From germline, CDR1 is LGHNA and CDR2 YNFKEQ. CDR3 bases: TGTGCCAGCAGCCAAGATGAACTACAAGAGACCCAGTACTTC. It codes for CASSQDELQETQYF.